This TCR beta chain is drawn from a study of blood T cells in healthy people across ages. About this clonotype: The junction departs from the called germline gene at one end, perhaps through a read error.

Looked up from germline, CDR1 is SGHTA and CDR2 is FQGNSA. The CDR3 loop spans 14 amino acids. The authors ran a second PCR of about 7 to 12 cycles using a sample-barcoded 5' primer and a J-beta primer mix. One entry per CDR3 protein, called by TCRdb with MiXCR from the 5' RACE reads. The sample lists roughly 900,000 distinct CDR3 sequences, roughly 52% occurring once. This TCR was recovered from a man aged 30 to 39 in good health. The rearrangement uses TRBV7-2 and TRBJ2-1; TRBD1 aligns across 8 bases. The material sequenced was blood. CDR3 loop: CVSSPDRGNNERFF. The CDR3 coding sequence is TGTGTCAGCAGCCCCGACAGGGGCAACAATGAGCGGTTCTTC.